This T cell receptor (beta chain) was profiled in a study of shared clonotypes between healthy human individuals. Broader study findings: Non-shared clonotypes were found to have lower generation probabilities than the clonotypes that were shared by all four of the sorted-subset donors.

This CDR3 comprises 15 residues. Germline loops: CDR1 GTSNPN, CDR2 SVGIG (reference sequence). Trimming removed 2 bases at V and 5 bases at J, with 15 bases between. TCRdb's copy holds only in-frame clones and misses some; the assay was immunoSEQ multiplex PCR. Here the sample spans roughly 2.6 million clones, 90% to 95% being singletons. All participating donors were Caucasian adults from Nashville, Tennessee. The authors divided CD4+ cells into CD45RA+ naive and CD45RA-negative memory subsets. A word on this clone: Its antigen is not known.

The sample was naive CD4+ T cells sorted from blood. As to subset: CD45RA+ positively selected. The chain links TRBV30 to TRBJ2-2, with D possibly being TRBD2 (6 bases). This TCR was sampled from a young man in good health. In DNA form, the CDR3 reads TGTGCCTGGAGTTTTGCAGGGAGGTTGACCGGGGAGCTGTTTTTT. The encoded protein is CAWSFAGRLTGELFF.